The source of this T cell receptor (beta chain) is a study of cytomegalovirus exposure and HLA in healthy donors. Germline V gives CDR1 SEHNR, CDR2 FQNEAQ (reference sequence). V lost 5 bases to trimming and J lost 1 base; unmatched junction nucleotides: 8. The CDR3 contains 16 residues. Notes on the study in general: Analyzed later, association rates of TCRs varied across HLA loci, with DRB1 most and HLA-C fewest. Under in vitro conditions, a few CMV-associated chains were confirmed as specific for CMV antigens. Sequencing had likely introduced a cluster of highly shared sequence variants as an artifact.

As for this clone: Its antigen is unknown.

PCR involved 60 Vbeta and 13 Jbeta primers. Using immunoSEQ multiplex PCR, the repertoire was profiled, and TCRdb retains in-frame clones only, with some absent. The sample has roughly 150,000 clones, about four fifths seen once; the top ten hold around 2.5%. The receptor comes from a male donor in good health and CMV-seronegative. The chain combines TRBV7-9 with TRBJ2-1; 7 nucleotides line up with TRBD2. The sample consisted of PBMCs. CDR3 nucleotide sequence: TGTGCCAGCAGCCCCGACTGGGGAGGGTCCTACAATGAGCAGTTCTTC. It is translated as CASSPDWGGSYNEQFF.